What follows are 12 T cell receptor beta chains derived from one specimen sequenced in a study of radiotherapy plus CTLA-4 blockade in lung cancer. Sequencing used immunoSEQ multiplex PCR; TCRdb keeps in-frame clones, though not all of them. The sample yields about 60,000 clones, roughly 76% seen once. Sequenced here: peripheral blood, sampled from a patient treated with radiotherapy plus ipilimumab. The receptor set was obtained from a human donor with non-small cell lung cancer whose response to radiotherapy plus ipilimumab could not be evaluated.

This chain links TRBV5-8 with TRBJ1-6; tentative D call: TRBD1 (5 bases). CDR3 length: 19 amino acids. Germline V gene sequence: CDR1 SGHTS, CDR2 YDEGEE. Trimming removed 3 bases from V and 5 bases from J, with 24 bases in between. The CDR3 is CASSSLYWGGEINNSPLHF. DNA for the CDR3: TGTGCCAGCAGCTCCCTATACTGGGGCGGGGAGATTAATAATTCACCCCTCCACTTT.

This chain joins TRBV7-2 and TRBJ1-3, with D uncertain. CDR3 length equals 16 residues. The V end was cut by 0 bases, the J end by 0 bases, with 9 bases between. Per germline, CDR1 SGHTA and CDR2 FQGNSA. The CDR3 region is CASSLAGGNSGNTIYF. DNA for the CDR3: TGTGCCAGCAGCTTAGCGGGCGGGAACTCTGGAAACACCATATATTTT.

This clone was seen just once. The chain combines TRBV4-2 with TRBJ2-3, with 10 positions matching TRBD2. V shed 1 base and J 4 bases; nucleotides not matched to a gene: 20. The CDR3 is made up of 21 amino acids. The germline CDR1 and CDR2 sequences are LGHNA and YNFKEQ. The CDR3 sequence: CASSQGIESIASGRSPDTQYF. CDR3 DNA: TGTGCCAGCAGCCAAGGTATAGAATCTATCGCTAGCGGGAGATCCCCAGATACGCAGTATTTT.

This chain links TRBV4-1 with TRBJ2-3, with 10 bases aligning to TRBD2. CDR1 and CDR2 (germline): MGHRA, YSYEKL. The ends lost 2 bases at V and 4 bases at J; junction bases unmatched: 6. The CDR3 sequence is 16 residues long. CDR3 sequence: CASSQLAGVSSDTQYF. The CDR3 region has the DNA TGCGCCAGCAGCCAACTAGCGGGAGTTTCGTCAGATACGCAGTATTTT.

This clone counts as medium-sized. This chain links TRBV14 with TRBJ1-2; 7 bases align to TRBD1. The CDR3 contains 14 residues. V was pared by 0 bases and J by 8 bases, with 6 bases of the junction left unmatched. Germline CDR1 and CDR2: SGHDN and FVKESK. CDR3 residues: CASSQDETGPGYTF. Here the CDR3 DNA reads TGTGCCAGCAGCCAAGATGAGACAGGGCCCGGCTACACCTTC.

The chain uses TRBV11-3 and TRBJ2-1, with D tentatively TRBD2 (5 bases). Germline loops: CDR1 SGHNT, CDR2 YENEEA. This CDR3 region has 14 residues. The V gene lost 4 bases and the J gene lost 6 bases, with 13 bases spanning the gap. The CDR3 is CASSSPRGSNEQFF. The CDR3 DNA reads as TGTGCCAGCAGCTCCCCCCGGGGTAGCAATGAGCAGTTCTTC.

The V and J genes are TRBV25-1 and TRBJ1-4; 7 nucleotides agree with TRBD1. The CDR3 is 16 amino acids. Germline V gives CDR1 MGHDK, CDR2 SYGVNS. V shed 4 bases, J shed 4 bases, and the junction held 9 bases outside the gene matches. CDR3 in DNA: TGTGCCAGCAGTGGGGCGAAGACAGGGATTAATGAAAAACTGTTTTTT. The encoded protein is CASSGAKTGINEKLFF.

The rearrangement joins TRBV5-4 to TRBJ1-1; 7 nucleotides agree with TRBD1. Per germline, CDR1 SGHNT and CDR2 YYREEE (reference sequence). This CDR3 has 14 amino acids. The CDR3 coding sequence is TGTGCGGCCCCTCCGGGACAGAATAAGAGTGAAGCTTTCTTT. This gives the protein CAAPPGQNKSEAFF.

The genes are TRBV5-1 and TRBJ2-7, with D possibly matching TRBD1 (6 bases). The CDR3 is 14 residues long. Germline V gene sequence: CDR1 SGHRS, CDR2 YFSETQ. V lost 6 bases to trimming and J lost 0 bases, with 13 bases between them. The CDR3 region has the DNA TGCGCCAGCAACCCGACAGGTAGCTCCTACGAGCAGTACTTC. It encodes CASNPTGSSYEQYF.

The J gene is TRBJ1-2, the V gene TRBV6-5, with 8 bases matching TRBD1. V was clipped by 5 bases and J by 7 bases; unmatched bases: 9. Germline CDR1 MNHEY, CDR2 SVGAGI. The CDR3 runs 14 residues. This CDR3 reads CASSPPTGVGGYTF. The CDR3 bases are TGTGCCAGCAGTCCCCCGACAGGGGTCGGTGGCTACACCTTC.

The J gene is TRBJ1-4, the V gene TRBV7-8; D might be TRBD1 (5 bases). Between the trimmed V and J ends, which lost 0 bases and 8 bases, there was a span of 13 bases. The CDR3 covers 15 residues. Germline assignment: CDR1 SGHVS and CDR2 FQNEAQ. Here the CDR3 reads CASSLAGRVGEKLFF. CDR3 DNA sequence: TGTGCCAGCAGCTTAGCGGGCAGGGTGGGCGAAAAACTGTTTTTT.

The V call is TRBV7-2, the J call TRBJ2-1; unclear D gene. Germline CDR1 reads SGHTA; CDR2 reads FQGNSA. Trimming left V 2 bases short and J 0 bases short, with 11 bases between. The CDR3 is 16 amino acids. The CDR3 coding sequence is TGTGCCAGCAGCTTATTTGGCGGAGACTCCTACAATGAGCAGTTCTTC. Translated, it gives CASSLFGGDSYNEQFF.